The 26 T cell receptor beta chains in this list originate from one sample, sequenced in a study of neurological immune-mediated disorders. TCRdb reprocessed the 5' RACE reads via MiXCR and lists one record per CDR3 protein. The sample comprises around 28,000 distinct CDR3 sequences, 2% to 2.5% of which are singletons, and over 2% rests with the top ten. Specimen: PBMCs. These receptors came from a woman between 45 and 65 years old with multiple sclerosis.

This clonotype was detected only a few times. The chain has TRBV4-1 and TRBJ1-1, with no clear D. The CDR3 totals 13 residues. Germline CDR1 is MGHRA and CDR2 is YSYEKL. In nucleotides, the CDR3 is TGCGGATCCTCAACCGGAACGAACACTGAAGCTTTCTTT. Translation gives CGSSTGTNTEAFF.

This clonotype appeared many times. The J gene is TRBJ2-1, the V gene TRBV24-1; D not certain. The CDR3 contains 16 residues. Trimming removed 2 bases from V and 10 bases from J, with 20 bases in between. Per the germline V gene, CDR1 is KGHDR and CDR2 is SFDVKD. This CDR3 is CATSDSRYAPGGEQFF. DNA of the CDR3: TGTGCCACCAGTGATTCCCGATACGCTCCCGGTGGGGAGCAGTTCTTC.

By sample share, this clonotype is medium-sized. The CDR3 nucleotides are TGCAGTGCTAGAAACGACAGGGGGCGAGGGGTTGAGCAGTTCTTC. It encodes CSARNDRGRGVEQFF. The chain couples TRBV20-1 to TRBJ2-1, with 10 bases fitting TRBD1. The CDR3 runs to 15 residues. Per germline, CDR1 DFQATT and CDR2 SNEGSKA (reference sequence). The trim removed 2 bases at V and 9 bases at J, leaving 10 bases unmatched.

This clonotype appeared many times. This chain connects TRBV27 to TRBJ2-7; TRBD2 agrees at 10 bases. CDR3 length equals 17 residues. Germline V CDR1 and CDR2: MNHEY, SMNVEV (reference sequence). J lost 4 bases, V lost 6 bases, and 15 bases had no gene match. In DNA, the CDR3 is TGTGCCAGCAGCCCACCCGGACTAGCGGATCACTCTTACGAGCAGTACTTC. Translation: CASSPPGLADHSYEQYF.

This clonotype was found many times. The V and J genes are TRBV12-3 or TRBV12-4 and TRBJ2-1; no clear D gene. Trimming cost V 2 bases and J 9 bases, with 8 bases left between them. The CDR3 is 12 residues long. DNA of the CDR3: TGTGCCAGCAGTTTACCGGCAACTGAGCAGTTCTTC. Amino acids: CASSLPATEQFF.

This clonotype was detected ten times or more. CDR3 nucleotide sequence: TGCAGTGCTAGAGGCGCCGCGGGACAGGGTAACCTCAACTATGGCTACACCTTC. Translated: CSARGAAGQGNLNYGYTF. The chain joins TRBV20-1 to TRBJ1-2; 9 bases fit TRBD1. The germline V gene has CDR1 DFQATT and CDR2 SNEGSKA (reference sequence). V lost 1 base to trimming and J lost 2 bases; unmatched junction nucleotides: 14. CDR3 size: 18 residues.

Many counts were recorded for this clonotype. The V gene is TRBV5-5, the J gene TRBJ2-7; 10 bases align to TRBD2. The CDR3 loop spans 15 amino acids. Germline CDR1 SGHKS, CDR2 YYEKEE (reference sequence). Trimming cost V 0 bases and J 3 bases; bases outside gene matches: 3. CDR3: CASSLGTSGIYEQYF. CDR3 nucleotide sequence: TGTGCCAGCAGCTTGGGGACTAGCGGTATCTACGAGCAGTACTTC.

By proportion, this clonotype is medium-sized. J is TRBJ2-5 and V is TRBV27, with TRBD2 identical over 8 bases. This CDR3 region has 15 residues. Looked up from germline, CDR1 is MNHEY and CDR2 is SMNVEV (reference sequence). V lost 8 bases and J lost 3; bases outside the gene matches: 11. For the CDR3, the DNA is TGTGCCAGCTCCTGGGGCGGGAGGAACAAAGAGACCCAGTACTTC. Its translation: CASSWGGRNKETQYF.

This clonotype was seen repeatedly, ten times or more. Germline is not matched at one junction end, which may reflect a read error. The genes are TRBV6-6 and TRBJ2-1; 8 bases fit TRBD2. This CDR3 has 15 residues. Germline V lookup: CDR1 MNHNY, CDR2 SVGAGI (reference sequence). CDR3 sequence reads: CAGSSAGGWYNEQFF. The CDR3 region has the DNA TGTGCCGGCAGCTCGGCGGGAGGTTGGTACAATGAGCAGTTCTTC.

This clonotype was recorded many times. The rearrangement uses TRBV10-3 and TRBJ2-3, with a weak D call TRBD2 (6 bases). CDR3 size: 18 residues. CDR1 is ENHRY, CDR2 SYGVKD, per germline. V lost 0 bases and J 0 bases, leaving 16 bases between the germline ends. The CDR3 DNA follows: TGTGCCATCAGTGAGTCCCGGGACTCTTCCTCTAGCACAGATACGCAGTATTTT. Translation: CAISESRDSSSSTDTQYF.

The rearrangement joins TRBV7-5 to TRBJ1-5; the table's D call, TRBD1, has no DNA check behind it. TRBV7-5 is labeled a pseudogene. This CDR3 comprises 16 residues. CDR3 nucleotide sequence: TGTATCTTGGGGGATGATGCACTGTGTAGCAATCAGCCCCAGCATTTT. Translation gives CILGDDALCSNQPQHF.

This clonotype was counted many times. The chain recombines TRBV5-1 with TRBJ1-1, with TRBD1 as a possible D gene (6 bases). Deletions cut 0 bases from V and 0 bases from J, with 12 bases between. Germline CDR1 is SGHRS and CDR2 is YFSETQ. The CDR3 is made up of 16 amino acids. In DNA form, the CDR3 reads TGCGCCAGCAGCTTGGCACTGGGACAACTGAACACTGAAGCTTTCTTT. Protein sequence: CASSLALGQLNTEAFF.

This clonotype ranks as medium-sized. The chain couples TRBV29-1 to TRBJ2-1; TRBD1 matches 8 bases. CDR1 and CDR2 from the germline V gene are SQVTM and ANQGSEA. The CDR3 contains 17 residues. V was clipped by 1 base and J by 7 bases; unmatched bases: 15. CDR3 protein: CSVEVRSRSHRGNEQFF. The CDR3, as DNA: TGCAGCGTTGAAGTTCGCTCCAGGTCGCACAGGGGGAATGAGCAGTTCTTC.

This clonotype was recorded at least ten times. The CDR3 DNA is TGTGCCAGCAGCCGCAGCTTTGCGCAGTATTTT. Its translation: CASSRSFAQYF. This chain connects TRBV7-2 to TRBJ2-3; D is ambiguous. The CDR3 totals 11 residues. CDR1 is SGHTA, CDR2 FQGNSA, per germline. V was trimmed by 5 bases and J by 10 bases, leaving 10 bases between them. Supplemented by reference TRBV7-2 and TRBJ2-3, the full variable domain reads GAGVSQSPSNKVTEKGKDVELRCDPISGHTALYWYRQSLGQGLEFLIYFQGNSAPDKSGLPSDRFSAERTGGSVSTLTIQRTQQEDSAVYLCASSRSFAQYFGPGTRLTVL.

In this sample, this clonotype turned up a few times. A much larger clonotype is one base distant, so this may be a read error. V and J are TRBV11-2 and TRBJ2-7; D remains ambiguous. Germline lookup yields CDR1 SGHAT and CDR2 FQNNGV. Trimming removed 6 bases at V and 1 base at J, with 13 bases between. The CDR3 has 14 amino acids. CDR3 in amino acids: CASRKTERSYEQYF. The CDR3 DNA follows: TGTGCCAGCAGAAAAACTGAAAGGTCCTACGAGCAGTACTTC.

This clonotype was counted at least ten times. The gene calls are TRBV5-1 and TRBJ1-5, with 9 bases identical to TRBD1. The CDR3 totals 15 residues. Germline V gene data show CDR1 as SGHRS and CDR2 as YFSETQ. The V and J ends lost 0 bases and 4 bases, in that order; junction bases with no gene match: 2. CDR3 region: CASSLDRGLNQPQHF. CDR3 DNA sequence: TGCGCCAGCAGCTTGGACAGGGGGCTTAATCAGCCCCAGCATTTT.

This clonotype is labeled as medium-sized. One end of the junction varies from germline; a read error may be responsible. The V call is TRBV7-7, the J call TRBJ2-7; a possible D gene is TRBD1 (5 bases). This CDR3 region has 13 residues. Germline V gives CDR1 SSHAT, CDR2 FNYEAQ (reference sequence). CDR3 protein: CASSYGANYEQYF. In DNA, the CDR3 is TGTGCTAGCAGCTATGGGGCAAACTACGAGCAGTACTTC.

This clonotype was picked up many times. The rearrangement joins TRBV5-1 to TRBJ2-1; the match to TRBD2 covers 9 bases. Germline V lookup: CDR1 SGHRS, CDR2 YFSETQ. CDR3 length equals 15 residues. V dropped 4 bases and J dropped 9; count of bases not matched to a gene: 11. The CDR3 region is CASSPGGRAVGEQFF. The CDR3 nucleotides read TGCGCCAGCAGCCCAGGCGGGAGGGCGGTCGGTGAGCAGTTCTTC.

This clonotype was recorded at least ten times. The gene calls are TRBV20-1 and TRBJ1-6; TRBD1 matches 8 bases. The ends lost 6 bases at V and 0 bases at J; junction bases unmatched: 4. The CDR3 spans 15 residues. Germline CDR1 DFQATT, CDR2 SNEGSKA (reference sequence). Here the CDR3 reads CSAQGGASYNSPLHF. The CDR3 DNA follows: TGCAGTGCACAGGGGGGGGCCTCCTATAATTCACCCCTCCACTTT.

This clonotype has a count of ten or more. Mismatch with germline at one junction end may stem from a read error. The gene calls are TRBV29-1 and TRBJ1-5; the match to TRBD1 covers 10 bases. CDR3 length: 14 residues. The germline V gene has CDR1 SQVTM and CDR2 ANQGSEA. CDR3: CSVGDRGLGQPQNF. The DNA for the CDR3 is TGCAGCGTTGGGGACAGGGGTCTAGGGCAGCCCCAGAATTTT.

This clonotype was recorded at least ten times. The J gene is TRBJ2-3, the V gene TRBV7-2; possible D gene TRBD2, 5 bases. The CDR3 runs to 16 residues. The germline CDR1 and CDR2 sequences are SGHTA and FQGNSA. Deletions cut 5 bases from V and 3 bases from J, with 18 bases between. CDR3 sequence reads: CASSPPRRVGTDTQYF. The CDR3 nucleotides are TGTGCCAGCAGCCCACCACGGCGGGTGGGGACAGATACGCAGTATTTT.

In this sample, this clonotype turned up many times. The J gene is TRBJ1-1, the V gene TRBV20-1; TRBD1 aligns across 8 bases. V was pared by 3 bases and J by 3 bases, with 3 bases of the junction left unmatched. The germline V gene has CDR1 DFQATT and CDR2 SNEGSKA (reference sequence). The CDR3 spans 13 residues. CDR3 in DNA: TGCAGTGCTAGGGACAGGGCCCACACTGAAGCTTTCTTT. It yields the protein CSARDRAHTEAFF.

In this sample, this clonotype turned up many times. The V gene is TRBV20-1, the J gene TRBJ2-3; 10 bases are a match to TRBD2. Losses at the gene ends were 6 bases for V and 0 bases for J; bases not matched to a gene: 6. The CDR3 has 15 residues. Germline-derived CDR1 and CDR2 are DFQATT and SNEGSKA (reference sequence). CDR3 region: CSATASGGSTDTQYF. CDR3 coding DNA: TGCAGTGCAACGGCTAGCGGGGGTAGCACAGATACGCAGTATTTT.

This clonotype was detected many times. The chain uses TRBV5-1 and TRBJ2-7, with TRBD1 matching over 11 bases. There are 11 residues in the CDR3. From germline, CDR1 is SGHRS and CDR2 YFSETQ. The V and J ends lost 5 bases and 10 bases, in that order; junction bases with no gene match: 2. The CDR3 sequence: CASRDRGHQYF. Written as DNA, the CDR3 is TGCGCCAGCAGGGACAGGGGGCATCAGTACTTC.

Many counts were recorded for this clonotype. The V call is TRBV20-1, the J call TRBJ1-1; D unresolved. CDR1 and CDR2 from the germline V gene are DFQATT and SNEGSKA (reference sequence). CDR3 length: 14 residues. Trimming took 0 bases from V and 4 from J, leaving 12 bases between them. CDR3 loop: CSARDFHRGTEAFF. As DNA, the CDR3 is TGCAGTGCTAGAGATTTTCACCGGGGCACTGAAGCTTTCTTT.

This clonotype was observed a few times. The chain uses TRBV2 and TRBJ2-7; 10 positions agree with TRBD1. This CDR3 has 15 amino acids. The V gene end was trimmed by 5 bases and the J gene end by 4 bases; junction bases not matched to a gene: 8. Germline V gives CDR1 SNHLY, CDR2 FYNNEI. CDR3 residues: CASSTRDRGLYEQYF. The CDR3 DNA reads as TGTGCCAGCAGTACCCGGGACAGGGGATTGTACGAGCAGTACTTC.